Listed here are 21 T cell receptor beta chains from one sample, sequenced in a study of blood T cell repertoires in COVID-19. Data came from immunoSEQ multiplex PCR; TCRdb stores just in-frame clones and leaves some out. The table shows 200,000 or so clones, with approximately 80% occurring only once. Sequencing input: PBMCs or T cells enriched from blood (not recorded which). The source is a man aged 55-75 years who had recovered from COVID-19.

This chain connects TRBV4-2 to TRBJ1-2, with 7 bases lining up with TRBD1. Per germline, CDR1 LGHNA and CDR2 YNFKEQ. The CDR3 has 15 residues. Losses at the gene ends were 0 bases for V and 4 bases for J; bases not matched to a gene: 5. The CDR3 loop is CASSQELGGGYGYTF. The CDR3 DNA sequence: TGTGCCAGCAGCCAAGAGTTAGGGGGCGGCTATGGCTACACCTTC.

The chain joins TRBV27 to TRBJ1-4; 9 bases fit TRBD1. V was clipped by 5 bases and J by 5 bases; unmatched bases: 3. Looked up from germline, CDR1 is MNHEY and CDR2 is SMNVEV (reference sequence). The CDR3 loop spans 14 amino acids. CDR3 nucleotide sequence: TGTGCCAGCAGTAGGGACAGGGTCAATGAAAAACTGTTTTTT. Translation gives CASSRDRVNEKLFF.

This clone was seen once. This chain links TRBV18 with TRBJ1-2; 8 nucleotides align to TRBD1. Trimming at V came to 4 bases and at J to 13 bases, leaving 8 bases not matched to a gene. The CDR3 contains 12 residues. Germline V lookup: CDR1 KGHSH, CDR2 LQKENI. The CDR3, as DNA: TGTGCCAGCTCACGTGGACAGGGTCTCCTCACCTTC. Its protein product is CASSRGQGLLTF.

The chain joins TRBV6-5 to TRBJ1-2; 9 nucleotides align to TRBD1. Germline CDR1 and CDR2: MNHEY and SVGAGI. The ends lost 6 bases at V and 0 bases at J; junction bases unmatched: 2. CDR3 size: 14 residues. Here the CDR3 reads CASSRDRANYGYTF. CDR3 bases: TGTGCCAGCAGCCGGGACAGGGCTAACTATGGCTACACCTTC.

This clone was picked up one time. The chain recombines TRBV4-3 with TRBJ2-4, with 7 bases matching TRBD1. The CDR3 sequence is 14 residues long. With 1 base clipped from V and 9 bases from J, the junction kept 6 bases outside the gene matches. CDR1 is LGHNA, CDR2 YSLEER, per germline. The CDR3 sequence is CASSQVHAGGIQYF. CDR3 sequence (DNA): TGCGCCAGCAGCCAAGTTCACGCAGGGGGCATTCAGTACTTC.

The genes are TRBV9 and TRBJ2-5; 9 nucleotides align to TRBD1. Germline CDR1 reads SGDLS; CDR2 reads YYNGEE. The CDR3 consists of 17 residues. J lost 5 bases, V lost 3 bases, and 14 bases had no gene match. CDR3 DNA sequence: TGTGCCAGCAGCGCAAGGAGAGGTAGCGACAGGGGGGAGACCCAGTACTTC. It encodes CASSARRGSDRGETQYF. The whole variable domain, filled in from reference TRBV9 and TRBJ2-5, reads DSGVTQTPKHLITATGQRVTLRCSPRSGDLSVYWYQQSLDQGLQFLIQYYNGEERAKGNILERFSAQQFPDLHSELNLSSLELGDSALYFCASSARRGSDRGETQYFGPGTRLLVL.

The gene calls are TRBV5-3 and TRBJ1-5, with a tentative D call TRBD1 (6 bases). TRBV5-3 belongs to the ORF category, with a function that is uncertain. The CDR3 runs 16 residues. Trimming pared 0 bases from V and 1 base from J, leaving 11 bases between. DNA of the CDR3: TGTGCCAGAAGCTTGGCAGGGGCAGGGAGCAATCAGCCCCAGCATTTT. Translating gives CARSLAGAGSNQPQHF.

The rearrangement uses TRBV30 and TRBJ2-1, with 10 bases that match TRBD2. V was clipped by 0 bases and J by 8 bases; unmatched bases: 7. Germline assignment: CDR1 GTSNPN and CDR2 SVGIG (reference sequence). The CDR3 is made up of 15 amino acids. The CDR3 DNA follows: TGTGCCTGGAGTGTAATAGCGGGGGGCAGGGATGAGCAGTTCTTC. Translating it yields CAWSVIAGGRDEQFF. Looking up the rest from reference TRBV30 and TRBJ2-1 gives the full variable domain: SQTIHQWPATLVQPVGSPLSLECTVEGTSNPNLYWYRQAAGRGLQLLFYSVGIGQISSEVPQNLSASRPQDRQFILSSKKLLLSDSGFYLCAWSVIAGGRDEQFFGPGTRLTVL.

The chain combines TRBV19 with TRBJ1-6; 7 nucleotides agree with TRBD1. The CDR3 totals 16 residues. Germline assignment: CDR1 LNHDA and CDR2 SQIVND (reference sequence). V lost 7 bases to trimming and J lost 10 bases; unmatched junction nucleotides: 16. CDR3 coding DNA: TGTGCCAGTAACCAACCGGGACAGTTCCCTTCGTCACCCCTCCACTTT. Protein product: CASNQPGQFPSSPLHF.

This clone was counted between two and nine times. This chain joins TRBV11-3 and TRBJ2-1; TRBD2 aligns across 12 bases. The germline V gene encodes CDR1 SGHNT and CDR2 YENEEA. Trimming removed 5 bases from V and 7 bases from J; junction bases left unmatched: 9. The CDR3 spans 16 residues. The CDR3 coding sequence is TGTGCCAGCAGCCCCCAACTAGCGGGGGGAAGGAATGAGCAGTTCTTC. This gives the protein CASSPQLAGGRNEQFF.

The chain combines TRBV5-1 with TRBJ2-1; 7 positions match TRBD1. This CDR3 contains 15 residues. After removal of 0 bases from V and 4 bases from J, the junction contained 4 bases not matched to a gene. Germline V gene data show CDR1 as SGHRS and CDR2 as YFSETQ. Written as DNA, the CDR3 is TGCGCCAGCAGCTTGGCCGGGACAGAATACAATGAGCAGTTCTTC. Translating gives CASSLAGTEYNEQFF.

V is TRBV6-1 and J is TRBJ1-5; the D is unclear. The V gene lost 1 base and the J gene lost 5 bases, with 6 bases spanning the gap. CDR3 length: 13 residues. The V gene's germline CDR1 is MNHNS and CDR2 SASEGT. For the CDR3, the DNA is TGTGCCAGCAGTGAAGGGGAGCATCAGCCCCAGCATTTT. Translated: CASSEGEHQPQHF.

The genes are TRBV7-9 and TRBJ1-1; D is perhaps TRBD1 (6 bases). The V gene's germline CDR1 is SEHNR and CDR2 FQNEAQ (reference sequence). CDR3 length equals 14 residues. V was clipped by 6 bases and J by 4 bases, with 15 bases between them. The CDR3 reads CASREQGFGTEAFF. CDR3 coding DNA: TGTGCCAGCAGAGAACAGGGTTTTGGCACTGAAGCTTTCTTT.

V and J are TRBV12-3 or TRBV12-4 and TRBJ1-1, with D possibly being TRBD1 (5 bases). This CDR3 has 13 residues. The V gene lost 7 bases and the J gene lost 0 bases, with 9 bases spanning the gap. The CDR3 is CASNPQVNTEAFF. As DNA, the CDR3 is TGTGCCAGCAATCCACAGGTGAACACTGAAGCTTTCTTT.

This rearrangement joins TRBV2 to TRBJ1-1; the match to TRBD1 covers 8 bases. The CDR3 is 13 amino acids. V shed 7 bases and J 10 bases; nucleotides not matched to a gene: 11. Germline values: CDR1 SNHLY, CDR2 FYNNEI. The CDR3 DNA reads TGTGCCAGCACATTTCAGAAGACAGGGGCAGCTTTCTTT. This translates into CASTFQKTGAAFF.

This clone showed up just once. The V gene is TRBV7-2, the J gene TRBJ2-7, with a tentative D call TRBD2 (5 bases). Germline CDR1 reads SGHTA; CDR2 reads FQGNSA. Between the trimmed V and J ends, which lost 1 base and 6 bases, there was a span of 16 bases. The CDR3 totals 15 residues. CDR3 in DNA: TGTGCCAGCAGCTTAGATCCAGCGAGGGTAGGCGAGCAGTACTTC. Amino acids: CASSLDPARVGEQYF.

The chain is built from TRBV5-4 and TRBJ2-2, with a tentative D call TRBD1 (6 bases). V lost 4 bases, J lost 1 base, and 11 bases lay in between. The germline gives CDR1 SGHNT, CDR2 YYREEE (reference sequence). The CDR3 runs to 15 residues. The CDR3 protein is CASSHPTGNTGELFF. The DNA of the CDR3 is TGTGCCAGCAGCCACCCGACAGGGAACACCGGGGAGCTGTTTTTT.

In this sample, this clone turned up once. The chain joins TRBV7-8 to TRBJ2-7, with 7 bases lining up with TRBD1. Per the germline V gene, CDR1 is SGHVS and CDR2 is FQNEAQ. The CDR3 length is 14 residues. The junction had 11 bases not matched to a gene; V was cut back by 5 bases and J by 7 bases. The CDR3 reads CASSPGQVGWEQYF. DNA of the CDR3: TGTGCCAGCAGCCCTGGACAGGTGGGTTGGGAGCAGTACTTC.

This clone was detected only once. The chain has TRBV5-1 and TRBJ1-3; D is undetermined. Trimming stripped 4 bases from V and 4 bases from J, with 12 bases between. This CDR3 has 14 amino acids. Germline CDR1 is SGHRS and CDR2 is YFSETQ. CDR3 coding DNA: TGCGCCAGCAGCCCGAGGGCCTCAGGAAACACCATATATTTT. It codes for CASSPRASGNTIYF.

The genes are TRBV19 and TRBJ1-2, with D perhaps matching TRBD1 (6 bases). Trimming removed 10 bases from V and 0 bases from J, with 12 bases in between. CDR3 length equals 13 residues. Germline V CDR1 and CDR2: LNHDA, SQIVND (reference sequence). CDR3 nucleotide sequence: TGTGCCACCCAGGACAGAGCTAACTATGGCTACACCTTC. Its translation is CATQDRANYGYTF.

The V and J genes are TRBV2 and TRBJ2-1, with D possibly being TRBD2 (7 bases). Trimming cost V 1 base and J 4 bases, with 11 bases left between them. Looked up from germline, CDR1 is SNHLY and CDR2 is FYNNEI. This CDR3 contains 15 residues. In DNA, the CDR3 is TGTGCCAGCAGTGAAGTCGGGGGGCCGTACAATGAGCAGTTCTTC. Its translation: CASSEVGGPYNEQFF.